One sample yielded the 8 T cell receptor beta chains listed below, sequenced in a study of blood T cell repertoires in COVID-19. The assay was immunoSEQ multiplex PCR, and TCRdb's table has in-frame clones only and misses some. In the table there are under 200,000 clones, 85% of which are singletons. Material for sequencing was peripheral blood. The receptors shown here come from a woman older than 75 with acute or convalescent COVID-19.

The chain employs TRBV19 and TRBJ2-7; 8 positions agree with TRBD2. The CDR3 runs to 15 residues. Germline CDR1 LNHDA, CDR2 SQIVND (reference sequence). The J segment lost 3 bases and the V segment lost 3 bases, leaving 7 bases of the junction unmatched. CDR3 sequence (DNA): TGTGCCAGTAGTATTCGGGGGGGCCAAGGCTACGAGCAGTACTTC. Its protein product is CASSIRGGQGYEQYF.

The CDR3 nucleotides are TGTGCCAGCAGAGCGACAGGGGGGGAAAAACTGTTTTTT. Residues: CASRATGGEKLFF. V is TRBV6-5 and J is TRBJ1-4; TRBD1 matches at 9 bases. This CDR3 contains 13 residues. Per the germline V gene, CDR1 is MNHEY and CDR2 is SVGAGI. V trimming: 6 bases; J trimming: 8 bases; junction bases outside the gene matches: 4.

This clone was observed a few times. Here the CDR3 reads CASSWLPGQGKLGTDTQYF. CDR3 in DNA: TGCGCCAGCAGCTGGTTGCCTGGACAGGGGAAGTTGGGGACAGATACGCAGTATTTT. The chain employs TRBV5-1 and TRBJ2-3; the match to TRBD1 covers 9 bases. CDR3 length equals 19 residues. CDR1 and CDR2 from the germline V gene are SGHRS and YFSETQ. Trimming cost V 3 bases and J 3 bases; bases outside gene matches: 17.

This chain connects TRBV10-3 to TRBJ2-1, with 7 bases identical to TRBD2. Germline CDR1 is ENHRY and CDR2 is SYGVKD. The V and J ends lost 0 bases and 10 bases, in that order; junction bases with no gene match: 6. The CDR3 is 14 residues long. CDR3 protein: CAISESLGRGEQFF. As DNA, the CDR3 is TGTGCCATCAGTGAGTCCCTTGGGAGGGGAGAGCAGTTCTTC.

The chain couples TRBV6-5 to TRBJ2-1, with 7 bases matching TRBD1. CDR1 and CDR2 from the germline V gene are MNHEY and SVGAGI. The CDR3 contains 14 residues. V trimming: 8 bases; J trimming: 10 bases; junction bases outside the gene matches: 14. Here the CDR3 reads CASQTGYLVREQFF. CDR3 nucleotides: TGTGCCAGCCAGACAGGGTATCTCGTTCGGGAGCAGTTCTTC.

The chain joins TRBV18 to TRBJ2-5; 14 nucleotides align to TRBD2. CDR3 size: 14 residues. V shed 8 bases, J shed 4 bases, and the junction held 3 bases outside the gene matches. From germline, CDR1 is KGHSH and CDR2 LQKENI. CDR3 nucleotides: TGTGCCAGCGCCGGGACTAGCGGGAGAGAGACCCAGTACTTC. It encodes CASAGTSGRETQYF.

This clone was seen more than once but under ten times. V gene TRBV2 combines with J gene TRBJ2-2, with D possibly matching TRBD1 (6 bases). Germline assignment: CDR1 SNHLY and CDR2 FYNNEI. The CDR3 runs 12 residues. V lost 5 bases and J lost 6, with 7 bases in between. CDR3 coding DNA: TGTGCCAGCAGTCGACAGGCCGGGGAGCTGTTTTTT. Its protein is CASSRQAGELFF.

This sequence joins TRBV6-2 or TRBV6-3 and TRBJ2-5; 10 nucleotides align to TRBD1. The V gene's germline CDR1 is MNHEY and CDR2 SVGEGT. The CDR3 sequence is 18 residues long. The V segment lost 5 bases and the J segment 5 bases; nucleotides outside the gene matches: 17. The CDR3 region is CASSLIRDRGLPGETQYF. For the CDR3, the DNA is TGTGCCAGCAGTCTCATCCGGGACAGGGGTTTGCCGGGGGAGACCCAGTACTTC.